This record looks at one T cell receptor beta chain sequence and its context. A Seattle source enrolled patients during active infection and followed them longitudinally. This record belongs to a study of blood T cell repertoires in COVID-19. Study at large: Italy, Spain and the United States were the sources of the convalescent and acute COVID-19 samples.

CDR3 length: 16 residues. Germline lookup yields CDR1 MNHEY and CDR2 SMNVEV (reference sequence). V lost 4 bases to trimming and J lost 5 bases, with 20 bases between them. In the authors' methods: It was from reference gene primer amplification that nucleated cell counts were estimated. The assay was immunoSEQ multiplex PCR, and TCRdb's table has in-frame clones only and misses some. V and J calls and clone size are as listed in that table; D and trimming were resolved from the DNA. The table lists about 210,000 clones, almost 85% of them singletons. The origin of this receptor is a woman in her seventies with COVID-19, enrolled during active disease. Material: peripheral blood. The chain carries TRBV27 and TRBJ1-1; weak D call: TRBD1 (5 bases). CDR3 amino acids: CASSSPHRGGGTEAFF. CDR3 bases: TGTGCCAGCAGTTCCCCTCATAGGGGAGGTGGAACTGAAGCTTTCTTT.